This T cell receptor (beta chain) appears in the sequencing data of a study of OX40 agonist ivuxolimab in advanced cancers. Study overall: Patients' therapy was ivuxolimab, an antibody that acts as an agonist of OX40 (CD134). A mean age of around 63 years, range roughly 20 to 90, was recorded, and about 83% were male. Findings and caveats of the study: The study observed clonal expansion of CD4+ and CD8+ blood T cells by week 6 at 0.1 to 3.0 mg/kg. CD8+ T cells averaged more expanded clones than CD4+.

Assay: immunoSEQ multiplex PCR; the TCRdb copy retains only in-frame clones and omits some. The sample records 70,000 to 100,000 clones, over 75% being singletons. Regarding this clone: Antigen specificity is unknown.

With V trimmed by 0 bases and J by 4 bases, 1 base remained unmatched. Germline CDR1 reads KGHSH; CDR2 reads LQKENI. The length of the CDR3 is 17 residues. This chain links TRBV18 with TRBJ2-1; 15 nucleotides line up with TRBD2. The sample here was CD4+ or CD8+ T cells sorted from blood, taken in a trial of the OX40 agonist ivuxolimab. This clonotype was sampled from an adult with an advanced solid tumor such as melanoma, head and neck, liver or kidney cancer. The CDR3 nucleotides read TGTGCCAGCTCACCACCGGGACTAGCGGGAGGTTACAATGAGCAGTTCTTC. Residues: CASSPPGLAGGYNEQFF.